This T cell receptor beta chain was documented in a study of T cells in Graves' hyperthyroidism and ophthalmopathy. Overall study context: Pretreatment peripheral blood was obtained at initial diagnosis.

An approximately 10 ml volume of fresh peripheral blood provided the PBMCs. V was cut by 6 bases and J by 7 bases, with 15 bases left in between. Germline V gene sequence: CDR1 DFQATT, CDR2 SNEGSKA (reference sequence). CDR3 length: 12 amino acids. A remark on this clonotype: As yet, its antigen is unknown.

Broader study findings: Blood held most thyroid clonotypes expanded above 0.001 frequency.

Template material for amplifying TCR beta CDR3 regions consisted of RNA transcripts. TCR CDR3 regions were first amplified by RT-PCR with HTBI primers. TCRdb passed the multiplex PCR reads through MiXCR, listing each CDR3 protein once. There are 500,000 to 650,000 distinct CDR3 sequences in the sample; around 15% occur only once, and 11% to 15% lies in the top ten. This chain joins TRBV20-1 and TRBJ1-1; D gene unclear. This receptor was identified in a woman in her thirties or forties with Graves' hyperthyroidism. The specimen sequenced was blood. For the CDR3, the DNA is TGCAGTGCCTTCGGTCGGGTGGTTGAAGCTTTCTTT. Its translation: CSAFGRVVEAFF.